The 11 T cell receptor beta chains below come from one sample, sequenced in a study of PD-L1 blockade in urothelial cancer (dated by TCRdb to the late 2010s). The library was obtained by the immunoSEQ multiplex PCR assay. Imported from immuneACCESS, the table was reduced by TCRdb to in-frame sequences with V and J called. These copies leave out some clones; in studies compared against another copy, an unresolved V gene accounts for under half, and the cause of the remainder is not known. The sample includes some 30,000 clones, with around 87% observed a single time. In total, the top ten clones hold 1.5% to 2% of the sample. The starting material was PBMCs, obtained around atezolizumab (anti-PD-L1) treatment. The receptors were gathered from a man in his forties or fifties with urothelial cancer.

CDR3: CASSTNRLAGGHNGELFF. CDR3 in DNA: TGTGCCAGTAGTACCAACAGGTTGGCGGGAGGTCATAACGGGGAGCTGTTTTTT. The rearrangement links TRBV19 to TRBJ2-2; 8 nucleotides align to TRBD2. CDR3 length: 18 amino acids. CDR1 and CDR2 from the germline V gene are LNHDA and SQIVND (reference sequence). The trim removed 4 bases at V and 7 bases at J, leaving 17 bases unmatched.

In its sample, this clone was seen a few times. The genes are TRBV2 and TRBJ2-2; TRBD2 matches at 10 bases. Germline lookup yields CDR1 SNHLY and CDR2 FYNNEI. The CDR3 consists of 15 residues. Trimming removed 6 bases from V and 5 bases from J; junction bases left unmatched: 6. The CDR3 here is CASRTTGLATGELFF. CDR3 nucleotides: TGTGCCAGCAGAACAACGGGACTAGCGACCGGGGAGCTGTTTTTT.

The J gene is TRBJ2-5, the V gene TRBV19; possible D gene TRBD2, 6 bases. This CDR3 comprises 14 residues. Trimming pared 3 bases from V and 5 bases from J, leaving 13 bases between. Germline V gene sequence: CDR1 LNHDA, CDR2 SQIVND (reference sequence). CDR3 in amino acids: CASSIAGRGETQYF. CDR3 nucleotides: TGTGCCAGTAGTATTGCTGGTCGGGGGGAGACCCAGTACTTC.

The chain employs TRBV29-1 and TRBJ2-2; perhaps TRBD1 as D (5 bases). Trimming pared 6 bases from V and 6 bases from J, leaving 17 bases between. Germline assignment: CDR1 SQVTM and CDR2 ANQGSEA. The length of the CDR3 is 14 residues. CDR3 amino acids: CSVDQGMGAGELFF. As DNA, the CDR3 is TGCAGCGTGGACCAGGGTATGGGCGCCGGGGAGCTGTTTTTT.

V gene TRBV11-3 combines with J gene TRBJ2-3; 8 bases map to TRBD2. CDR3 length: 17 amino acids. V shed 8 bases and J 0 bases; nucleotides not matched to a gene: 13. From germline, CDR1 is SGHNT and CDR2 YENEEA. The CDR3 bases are TGTGCCAGCTCTAGGACTAGCTTGGGCCCAAGCACAGATACGCAGTATTTT. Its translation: CASSRTSLGPSTDTQYF.

CDR3 DNA: TGTGCCAGCTTCGAGCGCGGGGTGGATACGCAGTATTTT. This gives the protein CASFERGVDTQYF. The chain employs TRBV28 and TRBJ2-3; tentative D call: TRBD2 (6 bases). The germline V gene encodes CDR1 MDHEN and CDR2 SYDVKM. The germline V and J ends were trimmed by 8 bases and 6 bases, with 15 bases remaining between them. This CDR3 spans 13 amino acids.

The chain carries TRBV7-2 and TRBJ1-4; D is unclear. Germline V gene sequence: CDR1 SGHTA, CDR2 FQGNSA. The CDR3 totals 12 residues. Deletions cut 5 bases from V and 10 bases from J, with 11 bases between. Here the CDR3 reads CASSDGGRKLFF. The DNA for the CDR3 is TGTGCCAGCAGCGATGGCGGTAGAAAACTGTTTTTT.

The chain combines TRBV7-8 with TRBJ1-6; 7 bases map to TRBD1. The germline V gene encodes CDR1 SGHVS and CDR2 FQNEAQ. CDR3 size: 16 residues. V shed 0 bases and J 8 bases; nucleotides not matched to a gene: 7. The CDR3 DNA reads TGTGCCAGCAGCTTAGCGGTGGGGACAGCGGATTCACCCCTCCACTTT. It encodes CASSLAVGTADSPLHF.

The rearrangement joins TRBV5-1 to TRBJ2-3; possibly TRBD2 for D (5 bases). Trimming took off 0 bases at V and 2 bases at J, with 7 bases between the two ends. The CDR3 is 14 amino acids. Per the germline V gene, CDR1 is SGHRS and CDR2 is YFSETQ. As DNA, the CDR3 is TGCGCCAGCAGCTTGGTCGGGGTCACAGATACGCAGTATTTT. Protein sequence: CASSLVGVTDTQYF.

The CDR3 loop reads CASSLGLITDTQYF. The CDR3 bases are TGCGCCAGCAGCCTCGGACTGATCACAGATACGCAGTATTTT. J is TRBJ2-3 and V is TRBV5-1; possible D gene TRBD2, 5 bases. Trimming removed 4 bases from V and 2 bases from J, with 11 bases in between. CDR3 size: 14 residues. CDR1 and CDR2 (germline): SGHRS, YFSETQ. Drawing the rest from reference TRBV5-1 and TRBJ2-3, the complete variable domain is KAGVTQTPRYLIKTRGQQVTLSCSPISGHRSVSWYQQTPGQGLQFLFEYFSETQRNKGNFPGRFSGRQFSNSRSEMNVSTLELGDSALYLCASSLGLITDTQYFGPGTRLTVL.

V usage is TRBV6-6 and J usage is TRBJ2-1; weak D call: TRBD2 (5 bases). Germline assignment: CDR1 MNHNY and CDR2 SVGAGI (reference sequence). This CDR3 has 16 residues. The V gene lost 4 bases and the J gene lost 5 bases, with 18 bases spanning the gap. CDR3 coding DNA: TGTGCCAGCAGTTTCTCAGCGGTAATAGGTAACAATGAGCAGTTCTTC. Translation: CASSFSAVIGNNEQFF.